The entry below describes one T cell receptor beta chain. This sample is part of a study of blood T cell repertoires in COVID-19. Whole-study context: The analysed material was cDNA or gDNA that came from T cells, B-cell-depleted T cells, or PBMCs.

Sequenced by immunoSEQ multiplex PCR; TCRdb stores in-frame clones only, minus some. The sample contains 150,000 to 200,000 clones, about 92% of which appear only once. V was clipped by 8 bases and J by 4 bases, with 11 bases between them. This CDR3 has 12 amino acids. The germline V gene has CDR1 MNHEY and CDR2 SMNVEV (reference sequence). The sequenced sample consisted of peripheral blood. The clonotype was recovered from a man younger than 45 with COVID-19, enrolled during active disease. V is TRBV27 and J is TRBJ1-2; TRBD1 might be the D (5 bases). DNA of the CDR3: TGTGCCAGCCGGGACTTAGGCTATGGCTACACCTTC. Its translation is CASRDLGYGYTF.